Presented here are 2 T cell receptor beta chains from one specimen sequenced in a study of control samples from healthy donors and cancer patients. TCRdb's copy holds only in-frame clones and misses some; the assay was immunoSEQ multiplex PCR. The sample has 120,000 to 150,000 clones, 85% to 95% seen once; the top ten hold 10% to 15%. Specimen: blood. These receptors originate from a man in his forties in good health.

Notes on this clone: The junction and the germline gene differ at one end; a read error may be behind it. The rearrangement links TRBV5-5 to TRBJ2-3; 11 nucleotides agree with TRBD2. The germline V gene has CDR1 SGHKS and CDR2 YYEKEE (reference sequence). The CDR3 totals 14 residues. The CDR3 sequence is CVSSLGLAVDTQYF. CDR3 DNA sequence: TGTGTCAGCAGCCTGGGACTAGCGGTAGATACGCAGTATTTT.

V usage is TRBV10-3 and J usage is TRBJ2-6; D is tentatively TRBD1 or TRBD2 (5 bases each). CDR3 length: 17 amino acids. V was cut by 6 bases and J by 1 base, with 16 bases left in between. Per germline, CDR1 ENHRY and CDR2 SYGVKD. CDR3 region: CAISLRDQLSGANVLTF. Written as DNA, the CDR3 is TGTGCCATCAGCCTCCGGGACCAACTATCTGGGGCCAACGTCCTGACTTTC.